These 7 T cell receptor beta chains were sequenced from one sample in a study of human T cells and chemical hapten exposure. Time point defined: patch test 1, 2 weeks after DPC sensitization. Treatment: therapeutic diphenylcyclopropenone sensitization with weekly scalp DPC. Each CDR3 protein gets one entry after TCRdb re-called the RACE reads with MiXCR. The data show 95,000 to 150,000 distinct CDR3 sequences, roughly an eighth seen once. The material was whole blood, obtained in connection with sensitization to the hapten diphenylcyclopropenone (DPC). These receptor sequences come from a man aged 18 to 30 with alopecia areata. Some clones in this sample may be carry-over from other donors' samples.

The gene calls are TRBV10-3 and TRBJ1-4; D not certain. Between the trimmed V and J ends, which lost 10 bases and 8 bases, there was a span of 17 bases. CDR3 length equals 13 residues. The germline V gene encodes CDR1 ENHRY and CDR2 SYGVKD. Here the CDR3 reads CASQFGPIEKLFF. CDR3 DNA: TGTGCCAGCCAGTTCGGCCCTATCGAAAAACTGTTTTTT.

This chain uses TRBV19 with TRBJ2-6; D ambiguous. Trimming took 3 bases from V and 0 from J, leaving 9 bases between them. The CDR3 covers 16 residues. CDR1 LNHDA and CDR2 SQIVND come from the germline V gene (reference sequence). CDR3 sequence (DNA): TGTGCCAGTAGTATCTCGATGGGCTCTGGGGCCAACGTCCTGACTTTC. This gives the protein CASSISMGSGANVLTF.

This clonotype was observed many times. The V call is TRBV29-1, the J call TRBJ1-2; no reliable D call. CDR1 is SQVTM and CDR2 is ANQGSEA in the germline V gene. CDR3 length: 13 amino acids. V was shortened by 5 bases and J by 4 bases, with 14 bases between the two germline ends. The CDR3 loop is CSVRDRASYGYTF. The CDR3 nucleotides are TGCAGCGTTCGGGATCGAGCTAGCTATGGCTACACCTTC.

The chain has TRBV7-8 and TRBJ2-5; D call uncertain. The germline gives CDR1 SGHVS, CDR2 FQNEAQ. Trimming removed 5 bases at V and 1 base at J, with 8 bases between. CDR3 length: 13 residues. The CDR3 nucleotides read TGTGCCAGCAGCCCGGTCACCCAAGAGACCCAGTACTTC. Amino acid sequence: CASSPVTQETQYF.

This sequence joins TRBV28 and TRBJ1-5; 12 bases agree with TRBD1. CDR1 and CDR2 from the germline V gene are MDHEN and SYDVKM. The CDR3 consists of 16 residues. The V gene end was trimmed by 5 bases and the J gene end by 6 bases; junction bases not matched to a gene: 8. The CDR3 coding sequence is TGTGCCAGCAGTACTCCGGGACAGGGGGCGGGTCAGCCCCAGCATTTT. Residues: CASSTPGQGAGQPQHF. Full variable domain (rest looked up from reference TRBV28 and TRBJ1-5): DVKVTQSSRYLVKRTGEKVFLECVQDMDHENMFWYRQDPGLGLRLIYFSYDVKMKEKGDIPEGYSVSREKKERFSLILESASTNQTSMYLCASSTPGQGAGQPQHFGDGTRLSIL.

Here the CDR3 reads CASITLFGYTF. CDR3 sequence (DNA): TGTGCCAGCATTACCCTATTCGGCTACACCTTC. V usage is TRBV2 and J usage is TRBJ1-2; no firm D call. The CDR3 totals 11 residues. V dropped 7 bases and J dropped 8 bases, with 11 bases sitting between them. Germline V gives CDR1 SNHLY, CDR2 FYNNEI.

V gene TRBV4-1 combines with J gene TRBJ1-6; D remains ambiguous. There are 13 residues in the CDR3. CDR1 and CDR2 (germline): MGHRA, YSYEKL. The ends were cut back, 0 bases at V and 10 bases at J, with 7 bases in the middle. The CDR3 loop reads CASSQEAGSPLHF. The CDR3 DNA follows: TGCGCCAGCAGCCAAGAAGCGGGGTCACCCCTCCACTTT.